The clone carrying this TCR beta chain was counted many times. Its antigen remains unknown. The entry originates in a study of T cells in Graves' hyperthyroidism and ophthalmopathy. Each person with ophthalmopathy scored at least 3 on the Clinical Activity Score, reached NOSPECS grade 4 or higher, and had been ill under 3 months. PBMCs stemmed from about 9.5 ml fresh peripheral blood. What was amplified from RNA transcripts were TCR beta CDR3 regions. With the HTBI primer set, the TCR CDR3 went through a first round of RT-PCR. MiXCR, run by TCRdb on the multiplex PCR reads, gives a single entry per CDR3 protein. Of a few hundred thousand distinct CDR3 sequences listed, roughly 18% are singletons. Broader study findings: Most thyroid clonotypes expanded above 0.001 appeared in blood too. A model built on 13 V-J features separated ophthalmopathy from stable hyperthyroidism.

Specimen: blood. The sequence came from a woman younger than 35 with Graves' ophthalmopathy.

Here the CDR3 DNA reads TGTGCCAGCAGAGTTCCTTTGGGGAAAGGTCAGCCCCAGCATTTT. The encoded protein is CASRVPLGKGQPQHF. The chain has TRBV28 and TRBJ1-5, with D unclear. With 6 bases removed from V and 6 bases from J, the gap between germline ends came to 18 bases. Germline V CDR1 and CDR2: MDHEN, SYDVKM. The CDR3 extends over 15 amino acids.